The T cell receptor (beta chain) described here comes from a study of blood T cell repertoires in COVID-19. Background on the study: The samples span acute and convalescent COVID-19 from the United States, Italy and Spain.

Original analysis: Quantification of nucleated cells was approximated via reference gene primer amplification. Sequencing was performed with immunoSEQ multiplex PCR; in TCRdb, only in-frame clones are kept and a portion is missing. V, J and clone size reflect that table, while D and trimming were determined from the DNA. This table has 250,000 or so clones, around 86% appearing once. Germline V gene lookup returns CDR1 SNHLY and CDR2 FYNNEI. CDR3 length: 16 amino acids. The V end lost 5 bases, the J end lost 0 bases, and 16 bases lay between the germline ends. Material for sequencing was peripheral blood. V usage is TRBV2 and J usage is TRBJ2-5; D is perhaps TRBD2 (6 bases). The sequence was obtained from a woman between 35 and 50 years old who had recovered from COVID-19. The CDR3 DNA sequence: TGTGCCAGCAGTAGGTCATCCGGAGGGAACCAAGAGACCCAGTACTTC. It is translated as CASSRSSGGNQETQYF.